This is a list of T cell receptor beta chains from one sample in a study of blood T cell repertoires in COVID-19. TCRdb's copy holds only in-frame clones and misses some; the assay was immunoSEQ multiplex PCR. The table shows about 290,000 clones, with around four fifths occurring only once. Sequenced material: peripheral blood. The receptors originated from a woman in her forties or fifties with active or convalescent COVID-19. The CDR3 runs from the conserved cysteine through the conserved F or W. Fields, in order: D gene, V gene, J gene, clone size, CDR3 DNA, CDR3 protein. D genes are given only for firm matches. Not every row has a clone size; where given, it reads once, few, many or a size class.

TRBD1	TRBV2	TRBJ1-4	NA	TGTGCCAGCAGTGCAGGGGGCGTCCGTGAAAAACTGTTTTTT	CASSAGGVREKLFF
NA	TRBV5-6	TRBJ2-1	NA	TGTGCCAGCAGCTTGTTCGGAACGGGGAATGAGCAGTTCTTC	CASSLFGTGNEQFF
NA	TRBV15	TRBJ1-5	NA	TGTGCCACCAGCAGAGCGTACAATCAGCCCCAGCATTTT	CATSRAYNQPQHF
TRBD1	TRBV29-1	TRBJ1-3	NA	TGCAGCGCTGGGACAGGGACCCCGGGAAACACCATATATTTT	CSAGTGTPGNTIYF
NA	TRBV2	TRBJ2-7	NA	TGTGCCAGCAGTGAGGGCCCCCTATACGAGCAGTACTTC	CASSEGPLYEQYF
NA	TRBV2	TRBJ1-4	NA	TGTGCCAGCAGTGAAGCTTCGGGGGGCTTAAAACTGTTTTTT	CASSEASGGLKLFF
NA	TRBV23-1	TRBJ2-7	NA	TGCGCCAGCAGTCACGCGGGCGGGGCCTACGAGCAGTACTTC	CASSHAGGAYEQYF
NA	TRBV10-1	TRBJ2-3	NA	TGCGCCAGCAGTGATAACTTGATCACAGATACGCAGTATTTT	CASSDNLITDTQYF
TRBD1	TRBV27	TRBJ1-2	NA	TGTGCCAGCAGCAGATCCGGGACAGGGGTTCTCTATGGCTACACCTTC	CASSRSGTGVLYGYTF
NA	TRBV12-3/TRBV12-4	TRBJ2-1	NA	TGTGCCAGCAGCCATAGTAACAATGAGCAGTTCTTC	CASSHSNNEQFF
NA	TRBV24-1	TRBJ1-5	NA	TGTGCCACCAGTGCGGGGGGCGGGCAGCCCCAGCATTTT	CATSAGGGQPQHF
TRBD2	TRBV7-6	TRBJ2-3	NA	TGTGCCAGCAGCTTAGCGGGAGGGATCGATACGCAGTATTTT	CASSLAGGIDTQYF
TRBD2	TRBV9	TRBJ2-7	NA	TGTGCCAGCAGCGCCGGGACTAGCGGGAGAGTATACGAGCAGTACTTC	CASSAGTSGRVYEQYF
NA	TRBV19	TRBJ2-5	once	TGTCCAAAAAAAACTCACACCAAAACCAAACACGACGAGGATCAAGAGACCCAGTACTTC	CPKKTHTKTKHDEDQETQYF
TRBD2	TRBV7-9	TRBJ2-7	once	TGTGCCAGCAGCCCCCGGAGCGGGGACCCCTACGAGCAGTACTTC	CASSPRSGDPYEQYF
NA	TRBV6-5	TRBJ2-3	NA	TGTGCCAGCATGGATAGGCGGTTTAGCACAGATACGCAGTATTTT	CASMDRRFSTDTQYF
NA	TRBV5-4	TRBJ2-6	NA	TGTGCCAGCAGCTCGGCTGGGTCTCCCGGAGGAGACCTGACTTTC	CASSSAGSPGGDLTF
NA	TRBV7-3	TRBJ1-1	NA	TGTGCCAGCAGCGCTCAGGGGAACACTGAAGCTTTCTTT	CASSAQGNTEAFF
TRBD2	TRBV25-1	TRBJ2-3	NA	TGTGCCAGCGGGGGACTAGCGTCAACTAGCACAGATACGCAGTATTTT	CASGGLASTSTDTQYF
NA	TRBV19	TRBJ2-3	NA	TGTGCCAGTAGTATCAGTGGCCGAACAGATACGCAGTATTTT	CASSISGRTDTQYF
NA	TRBV19	TRBJ1-5	NA	TGTGCCAGTACAGTACATAGCAATCAGCCCCAGCATTTT	CASTVHSNQPQHF
NA	TRBV18	TRBJ1-5	NA	TGTGCCAGCTCACCACCAGGGGTAGGGCAGCCCCAGCATTTT	CASSPPGVGQPQHF
TRBD1	TRBV25-1	TRBJ1-2	NA	TGTGCCAGCAGTGACCCGGGACAGGGCTATGGCTACACCTTC	CASSDPGQGYGYTF
NA	TRBV11-3	TRBJ2-1	NA	TGTGCCAGCAGCTCAGGGGGGACTTTCAATGAGCAGTTCTTC	CASSSGGTFNEQFF
TRBD1	TRBV4-1	TRBJ2-7	NA	TGCGCCAGCAGCCAAGTCCGATTTGCTGGGACAGCCGTTACCTACGAGCAGTACTTC	CASSQVRFAGTAVTYEQYF
NA	TRBV6-5	TRBJ1-2	NA	TGTGCCAGCAGTTACTCGAGGGGGGGCCACTATGGCTACACCTTC	CASSYSRGGHYGYTF
TRBD1	TRBV7-2	TRBJ1-4	NA	TGTGCCAGCAGCCTATCTTGGACAGGGGTTGAAAAACTGTTTTTT	CASSLSWTGVEKLFF
NA	TRBV28	TRBJ1-5	NA	TGTGCCAGCATCATAGGCGGGAGCTATAGCAATCAGCCCCAGCATTTT	CASIIGGSYSNQPQHF
NA	TRBV18	TRBJ2-2	NA	TGTGCCAGCTCACCACCCACTAGGGCCGGGGAGCTGTTTTTT	CASSPPTRAGELFF
NA	TRBV19	TRBJ1-4	NA	TGTGCCTCCGAGGATACCTTTGCAACTAATGAAAAACTGTTTTTT	CASEDTFATNEKLFF
NA	TRBV12-3/TRBV12-4	TRBJ1-4	NA	TGTGCCAGCCAGGGTATCCCAGGCGAAAAACTGTTTTTT	CASQGIPGEKLFF
NA	TRBV6-5	TRBJ2-1	NA	TGTGCCAGCAGTATGCACAAAAGCTCCTACAATGAGCAGTTCTTC	CASSMHKSSYNEQFF
NA	TRBV19	TRBJ1-2	many	TGTGCCAGTAATACAGCTCTCTCTGGCTACACCTTC	CASNTALSGYTF
NA	TRBV3-1/TRBV3-2	TRBJ2-1	NA	TGTGCCAGCAGCCAAGTCAGTGGAACGGGAGCCTCCTACAATGAGCAGTTCTTC	CASSQVSGTGASYNEQFF
NA	TRBV28	TRBJ2-3	NA	TGTGCCAGCACCCCGGACAGCAGCACAGATACGCAGTATTTT	CASTPDSSTDTQYF
TRBD1	TRBV20-1	TRBJ1-1	NA	TGCAGTGCTAGTTTGGGGACAGGGAACACTGAAGCTTTCTTT	CSASLGTGNTEAFF
TRBD2	TRBV18	TRBJ2-7	NA	TGTGCCAGCTCTCCGACTAGCGACTACGAGCAGTACTTC	CASSPTSDYEQYF
TRBD2	TRBV5-6	TRBJ2-7	NA	TGTGCCAGCAGCCATGGACTAGCGGGAGTGGAGTCCTACGAGCAGTACTTC	CASSHGLAGVESYEQYF
NA	TRBV3-1/TRBV3-2	TRBJ2-6	NA	TGTGCCAGCAGCCAAGAGTCAGGGACTGGGGCCAACGTCCTGACTTTC	CASSQESGTGANVLTF
NA	TRBV6-1	TRBJ2-7	NA	TGTGCCAGCAGACCTCAGGGGTCTCACGAGCAGTACTTC	CASRPQGSHEQYF
TRBD1	TRBV6-1	TRBJ1-1	NA	TGTGCCAGCAGTGAATCAGGGGGAACTGAAGCTTTCTTT	CASSESGGTEAFF
TRBD1	TRBV18	TRBJ2-6	NA	TGTGCCAGCTCACCTTCCGCCTGGACAGGGGGCGAGGCTGGGGCCAACGTCCTGACTTTC	CASSPSAWTGGEAGANVLTF
NA	TRBV18	TRBJ2-7	once	TGTGCCAGCTCACCACCTCAGGCCCGCGAGCAGTACTTC	CASSPPQAREQYF
NA	TRBV6-5	TRBJ1-1	few	TGTGCCAGCAGTTACCATAGGACAGAGAAAGCTTTCTTT	CASSYHRTEKAFF
TRBD1	TRBV25-1	TRBJ2-1	NA	TGTGCCAGCAGTTGGACAGGGGTCAATGAGCAGTTCTTC	CASSWTGVNEQFF
TRBD1	TRBV27	TRBJ1-4	NA	TGTGCCAGCAGTATCTTTTCACCGGGACAGGGGAGTGAAAAACTGTTTTTT	CASSIFSPGQGSEKLFF
TRBD2	TRBV6-2/TRBV6-3	TRBJ2-5	NA	TGTGCCAGCAGTTACTCGTCTAGCGGGGATCAAGAGACCCAGTACTTC	CASSYSSSGDQETQYF
NA	TRBV15	TRBJ1-2	NA	TGTGCCACCAGCACATCTCACATTGGCTACACCTTC	CATSTSHIGYTF
NA	TRBV7-9	TRBJ1-4	NA	TGTGCCAGCAGCTTAGTCCCTCCGACAACAACTAATGAAAAACTGTTTTTT	CASSLVPPTTTNEKLFF
NA	TRBV5-4	TRBJ1-6	few	TGTGCCAGCAGCTTGGGCGGGGGAAAATTTTCACCCCTCCACTTT	CASSLGGGKFSPLHF
NA	TRBV5-4	TRBJ1-2	NA	TGTGCCAGCAGCACCGGTGAAGTTGGCTACACCTTC	CASSTGEVGYTF
TRBD1	TRBV30	TRBJ1-2	NA	TGTGCCTGGACCCGACAGGGAATTAACTATGGCTACACCTTC	CAWTRQGINYGYTF
NA	TRBV7-9	TRBJ2-3	NA	TGTGCCAGCAGCCGAGGGGCGGGGAGCACAGATACGCAGTATTTT	CASSRGAGSTDTQYF
NA	TRBV28	TRBJ2-5	NA	TGTGCCAGCAGGTCCCTTGACAGGATTGAGGAGACCCAGTACTTC	CASRSLDRIEETQYF
TRBD2	TRBV6-5	TRBJ2-1	NA	TGTGCCAGCAGTTTGACTAGCGGGCCCAACAATGAGCAGTTCTTC	CASSLTSGPNNEQFF
TRBD1	TRBV15	TRBJ1-1	NA	TGTGCCACCAGGGAGCCGGGACAGGCAAACGCTGAAGCTTTCTTT	CATREPGQANAEAFF
NA	TRBV12-5	TRBJ1-2	once	TGTGCTAGTGGTTTGAACGGCGGGGACTATGGCTACACCTTC	CASGLNGGDYGYTF